This T cell receptor beta chain came from a study of cytomegalovirus exposure and HLA in healthy donors. Deletions cut 2 bases from V and 6 bases from J, with 20 bases between. This CDR3 is built from 16 residues. Germline assignment: CDR1 SGHTA and CDR2 FQGNSA. PCR used 60 Vbeta primers and 13 Jbeta primers. Only in-frame clones appear in the TCRdb table, and some are missing; sequencing was by immunoSEQ multiplex PCR. The repertoire has a few hundred thousand clones, around 90% of them found once; the top ten carry 1.7%. The receptor comes from a girl aged 2 to 9 in good health and CMV-seronegative. Sequencing was performed on PBMCs. This sequence joins TRBV7-2 and TRBJ2-7; tentatively, D is TRBD1 (7 bases). The DNA of the CDR3 is TGTGCCAGCAGCTTATCGGGCGGGGCAGGGGGAGGCGAGCAGTACTTC. Amino acids: CASSLSGGAGGGEQYF.